This TCR beta chain was profiled in a study of blood T cell repertoires in COVID-19 (dated by TCRdb to the early 2020s). For the wider study: The collaborator samples originated in the United States, Italy and Spain and spanned the acute and convalescent phases of COVID-19. The material from the prospective study consisted of cDNA or gDNA derived from T cells, B-cell-depleted T cells, or PBMCs. Where available, HLA class I and class II types were taken from metadata supplied by the sample provider and were not determined by assay-based typing. The repertoires were released in a freely available public database intended as a resource for research on the immune response to SARS-CoV-2. The dataset comprised deeply sampled blood TCRbeta repertoires from subjects exposed to, actively infected with, or recovered from COVID-19. The sample metadata nearly always contained a de-identified subject ID, COVID-19 status, age in years and sex. The samples were drawn from the first 160 participants of the ongoing ImmuneRACE study and from roughly 1,300 subjects provided by 6 global collaborators. On the study overall, not on this receptor specifically: The amount of clinical and demographic metadata varied by source and participant and was provided uncurated.

On this clone itself: What antigen it recognizes has not been identified. Base qualities are not at hand, and no much larger clone is one base apart.

TCRbeta CDR3 regions were amplified from genomic DNA by means of the immunoSEQ Assay, a bias-controlled multiplex PCR. As for the authors' bioinformatics: The number of nucleated cells in each sample was estimated by amplification of reference gene primers within the assay. To quantify the absolute abundance of each unique TCRbeta CDR3 rearrangement, sequence reads were collapsed and filtered. For each sample, productive Simpson clonality was calculated as the square root of Simpson's diversity index over productive rearrangements. As stored in TCRdb, this immuneACCESS dataset retains in-frame rearrangements with V and J assigned. A fraction of the clones does not appear; measured against another copy, unresolved V genes explain less than half of the discrepancy, and the remainder lacks a known reason. V and J calls and clone size come straight from that table; D and trimming were deduced from the DNA. Present in this sample are about 180,000 clones, roughly 83% of which were seen just once. Of the sample, about 7% falls within the top ten clones.

V and J lose 1 base and 5 bases, and a span of 14 bases separates them. Including the terminal cysteine and phenylalanine, the CDR3 comprises 15 residues. Of all the DNA, just the CDR3 is kept, 45 bases in frame from base 1. CDR1 and CDR2 (LNHDA, SQIVND) derive from the germline V gene (reference sequence). At one collaborating source in Seattle, patients were enrolled during active infection and were followed longitudinally through the course of disease. The collaborating institutions used their own protocols to collect whole blood in K2EDTA tubes. For TCRbeta analysis, collaborator samples were shipped as frozen whole blood, as isolated PBMCs, or as DNA extracted from either sample type.

This receptor was obtained from a woman in her 40s with COVID-19, enrolled during active disease. Input material: peripheral blood. The chain is encoded by TRBV19 joined to TRBJ1-1; the D gene is perhaps TRBD1, from 6 matching bases. The CDR3 sequence is CASSIVRRGRTEAFF. The bases read TGTGCCAGTAGTATAGTACGCAGGGGTAGGACTGAAGCTTTCTTT.